These 8 T cell receptor beta chains were all obtained from the same sample, sequenced in a study of blood T cell repertoires in COVID-19. This table comes from immunoSEQ multiplex PCR, and its TCRdb copy is limited to in-frame clones, with some not included. The sample lists about 440,000 clones, around 90% occurring once. The sequenced material came from PBMCs or T cells enriched from blood (not recorded which). The receptors were gathered from a woman in her late teens or twenties with acute COVID-19.

This clone was counted between two and nine times. The chain carries TRBV7-2 and TRBJ1-3; D is perhaps TRBD1 (5 bases). The V and J ends lost 5 bases and 0 bases respectively, with 11 bases between them. This CDR3 has 15 residues. From germline, CDR1 is SGHTA and CDR2 FQGNSA. CDR3 region: CASSPRGYSGNTIYF. The CDR3 region has the DNA TGTGCCAGCAGCCCCCGGGGGTACTCTGGAAACACCATATATTTT.

The genes are TRBV5-1 and TRBJ2-7; TRBD1 aligns across 8 bases. Germline lookup yields CDR1 SGHRS and CDR2 YFSETQ. The CDR3 is made up of 16 amino acids. V shed 2 bases, J shed 6 bases, and the junction held 13 bases outside the gene matches. The CDR3 here is CASSFQGRRQGSEQYF. CDR3 bases: TGCGCCAGCAGCTTTCAAGGTCGGCGACAGGGGAGCGAGCAGTACTTC.

V usage is TRBV5-6 and J usage is TRBJ1-2; D is uncertain. The CDR3 consists of 15 residues. Between the trimmed V and J ends, which lost 2 bases and 1 base, there was a span of 12 bases. Looked up from germline, CDR1 is SGHDT and CDR2 is YYEEEE. CDR3 sequence reads: CASSFLSGDNYGYTF. CDR3 nucleotides: TGTGCCAGCAGCTTCCTATCCGGTGATAACTATGGCTACACCTTC.

The chain joins TRBV10-2 to TRBJ2-1; 9 nucleotides match TRBD1. Germline lookup yields CDR1 WSHSY and CDR2 SAAADI. The CDR3 length is 15 residues. Trimming at V came to 6 bases and at J to 5 bases, leaving 8 bases not matched to a gene. The chain's CDR3 is CASSLGTGPHNEQFF. In DNA, the CDR3 is TGCGCCAGCAGCCTTGGGACAGGGCCTCACAATGAGCAGTTCTTC.

The CDR3 DNA reads as TGTGCCAGCAGCTTAAGTCCAGGGGAGACGGAGACCCAGTACTTC. Protein product: CASSLSPGETETQYF. The gene calls are TRBV7-2 and TRBJ2-5, with D tentatively TRBD1 (6 bases). V lost 2 bases, J lost 5 bases, and 15 bases lay in between. Germline-derived CDR1 and CDR2 are SGHTA and FQGNSA. This CDR3 is built from 15 residues.

The V and J genes are TRBV3-1 (or the pseudogene TRBV3-2) and TRBJ1-3, with 8 bases aligning to TRBD1. V shed 4 bases, J shed 4 bases, and the junction held 9 bases outside the gene matches. Germline V gene sequence: CDR1 LGHDT, CDR2 YNNKEL (reference sequence). This CDR3 contains 16 residues. The CDR3 DNA is TGTGCCAGCAGCCCCTATCAGGGGGCGCGGGGAAACACCATATATTTT. The encoded protein is CASSPYQGARGNTIYF.

The genes are TRBV2 and TRBJ2-1; perhaps TRBD2 as D (6 bases). Germline loops: CDR1 SNHLY, CDR2 FYNNEI. The CDR3 contains 12 residues. The V and J ends lost 6 bases and 10 bases respectively, with 13 bases between them. CDR3 in DNA: TGTGCCAGCAGAGAGACTAGTTCCGAGCAGTTCTTC. Its translation is CASRETSSEQFF.

The chain joins TRBV9 to TRBJ2-3; D is perhaps TRBD2 (5 bases). In germline, CDR1 is SGDLS, CDR2 YYNGEE. This CDR3 region has 16 residues. V was trimmed by 0 bases and J by 0 bases, leaving 11 bases between them. CDR3 nucleotides: TGTGCCAGCAGCGTAGCCTTTAGCGCAAGCACAGATACGCAGTATTTT. Residues: CASSVAFSASTDTQYF.